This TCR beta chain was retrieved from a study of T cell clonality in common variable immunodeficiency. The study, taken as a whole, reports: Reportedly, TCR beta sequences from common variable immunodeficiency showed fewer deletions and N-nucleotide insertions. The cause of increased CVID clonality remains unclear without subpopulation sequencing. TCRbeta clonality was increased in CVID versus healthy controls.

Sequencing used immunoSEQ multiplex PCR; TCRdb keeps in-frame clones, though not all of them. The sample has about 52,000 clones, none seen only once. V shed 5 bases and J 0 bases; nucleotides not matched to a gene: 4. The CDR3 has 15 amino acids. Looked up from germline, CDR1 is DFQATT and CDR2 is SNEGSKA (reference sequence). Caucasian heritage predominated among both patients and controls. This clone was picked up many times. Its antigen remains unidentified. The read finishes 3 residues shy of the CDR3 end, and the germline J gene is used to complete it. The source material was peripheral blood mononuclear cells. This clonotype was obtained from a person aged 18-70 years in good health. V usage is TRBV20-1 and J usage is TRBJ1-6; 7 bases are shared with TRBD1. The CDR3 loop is CSASTGSSYNSPLHF. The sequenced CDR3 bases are TGCAGTGCTTCGACAGGGAGCTCCTATAATTCACCC.